Sequencing of this TCR beta chain was carried out in a study of cytomegalovirus exposure and HLA in healthy donors (dated 2017 in TCRdb). A note on the overall study: A later analysis indicated that the 110 or so validation repertoires were generated on the platform also employed for the approximately 670 repertoires of the first cohort. The study was designed to test whether signatures of past pathogen exposure could be identified by cataloging public T cell receptors. A separate validation cohort of some 130 different subjects was used in addition to the roughly 670-subject first cohort. High-throughput TCR immunosequencing, statistical association of individual TCRs with disease status, and machine learning were combined to predict cytomegalovirus infection status.

The donors were included in the validation cohort of roughly 120 subjects, a group kept apart from the roughly 670-subject first cohort. Concerning this clone: Its antigen remains undetermined. Base qualities are missing; no much larger clone stands one base away.

The library was generated by the immunoSEQ multiplex PCR assay. Processing in the source paper ran as follows. A statistical classification framework was built to diagnose cytomegalovirus status from the catalog of TCR beta chain sequences. The table comes from immuneACCESS by way of TCRdb, which keeps in-frame sequences with V and J called. Part of the clones is missing from these tables; in studies checked, under half for an unresolved V gene and the rest for unknown reasons. V and J calls and clone size are as listed in that table; D and trimming were resolved from the DNA. The sample includes some 140,000 clones, with about nine tenths observed a single time. Of the sample, 2.9% is held by the ten largest clones. Findings and caveats that apply to the study as a whole: Most TCR sequences were observed very rarely across donors, whereas some public TCRs were present in many individuals. The classifier was reported to diagnose cytomegalovirus status with high specificity and sensitivity in both the original cohort and the validation cohort. A few of the identified cytomegalovirus-associated TCR beta chains were confirmed in vitro to be specific for cytomegalovirus antigens. In the study, some 160 TCR beta chains were listed as associated with cytomegalovirus. Of the cluster scores, around 95% were above 0 in a later analysis, which found that TCRs clustered in the first cohort also tended to co-occur in the 120 validation repertoires. The authors suggested that the approach could potentially be extended to other disease states and immunological phenotypes. A later analysis lacked HLA typing for the validation cohort, so it scored co-occurrence in that cohort across all 110 or so repertoires.

V loses 8 bases of germline sequence and J loses 4 bases, and the interval between the two ends is 14 bases. From the germline V gene, CDR1 is MNHNS and CDR2 is SASEGT. Reading from cysteine to phenylalanine, the CDR3 counts 13 amino acids. Only the CDR3 DNA stays, 39 bases, in frame from base 1. The receptor comes from a young man in good health and CMV-seronegative. The chain employs TRBV6-1 and TRBJ1-2; TRBD1 is perhaps the D gene, given 6 matching bases. The sequenced material came from PBMCs. The CDR3 corresponds to CASFPGDLYGYTF. The nucleotide sequence reads TGTGCCAGCTTTCCAGGGGACCTCTATGGCTACACCTTC.